This TCR beta chain was identified in a study of preoperative IRX-2 immunotherapy in early breast cancer. V gave up 5 bases and J gave up 3 bases; unmatched junction bases: 5. The CDR3 contains 14 residues. CDR1 and CDR2 from the germline V gene are SGHTA and FQGTGA. The treatment here: preoperative locoregional IRX-2 cytokine immunotherapy. Using immunoSEQ multiplex PCR, the repertoire was profiled, and TCRdb retains in-frame clones only, with some absent. Among 24,000 or so clones, approximately 95% were seen once, and the ten largest hold 15% to 20%. V is TRBV7-3 and J is TRBJ2-3; 7 nucleotides line up with TRBD1. The sequence was obtained from a human donor with breast cancer. Here the sequenced sample was tumor tissue, taken after IRX-2 immunotherapy. As DNA, the CDR3 is TGTGCCAGCAGCGGGCAGGGGGTTACAGATACGCAGTATTTT. It is translated as CASSGQGVTDTQYF.